This T cell receptor beta chain was sequenced for a study of blood T cell repertoires in COVID-19. Profiled with immunoSEQ multiplex PCR; TCRdb holds only in-frame clones, not every one. The sample carries approximately 290,000 clones, approximately 89% recorded once. The V and J ends lost 5 bases and 2 bases, in that order; junction bases with no gene match: 4. The CDR3 loop spans 15 amino acids. CDR1 is MDHEN and CDR2 is SYDVKM in the germline V gene. The genes are TRBV28 and TRBJ1-1; the match to TRBD1 covers 11 bases. The receptor was derived from a woman aged 60-75 years with acute or convalescent COVID-19. Sequencing was performed on peripheral blood. CDR3 residues: CASSGTGGRNTEAFF. The CDR3 DNA sequence: TGTGCCAGCAGTGGGACAGGGGGTAGAAACACTGAAGCTTTCTTT.